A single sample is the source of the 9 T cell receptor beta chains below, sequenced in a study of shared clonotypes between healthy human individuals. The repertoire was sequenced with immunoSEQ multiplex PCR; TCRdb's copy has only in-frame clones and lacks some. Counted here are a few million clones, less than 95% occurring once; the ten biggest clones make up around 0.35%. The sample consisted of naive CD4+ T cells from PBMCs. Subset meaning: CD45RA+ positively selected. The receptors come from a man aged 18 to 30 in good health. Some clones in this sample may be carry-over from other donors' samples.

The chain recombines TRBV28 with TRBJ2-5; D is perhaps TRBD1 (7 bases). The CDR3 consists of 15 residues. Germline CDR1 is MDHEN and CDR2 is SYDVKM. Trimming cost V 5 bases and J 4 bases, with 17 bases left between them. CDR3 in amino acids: CASSGGGRGPETQYF. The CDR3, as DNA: TGTGCCAGCAGTGGAGGGGGCCGGGGGCCAGAGACCCAGTACTTC.

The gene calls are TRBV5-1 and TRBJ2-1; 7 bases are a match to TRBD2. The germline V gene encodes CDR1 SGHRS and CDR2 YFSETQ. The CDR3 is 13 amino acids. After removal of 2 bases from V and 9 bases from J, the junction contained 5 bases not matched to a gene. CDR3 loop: CASSFAGVGEQFF. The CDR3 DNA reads TGCGCCAGCAGCTTCGCGGGAGTAGGTGAGCAGTTCTTC. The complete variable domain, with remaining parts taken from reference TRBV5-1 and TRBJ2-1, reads KAGVTQTPRYLIKTRGQQVTLSCSPISGHRSVSWYQQTPGQGLQFLFEYFSETQRNKGNFPGRFSGRQFSNSRSEMNVSTLELGDSALYLCASSFAGVGEQFFGPGTRLTVL.

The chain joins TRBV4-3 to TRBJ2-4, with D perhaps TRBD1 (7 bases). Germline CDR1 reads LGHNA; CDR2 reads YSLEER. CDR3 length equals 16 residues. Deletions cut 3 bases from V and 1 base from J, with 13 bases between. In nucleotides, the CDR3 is TGCGCCAGCAGCCAGCGGGGACAGAGTGCCAAAAACATTCAGTACTTC. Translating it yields CASSQRGQSAKNIQYF.

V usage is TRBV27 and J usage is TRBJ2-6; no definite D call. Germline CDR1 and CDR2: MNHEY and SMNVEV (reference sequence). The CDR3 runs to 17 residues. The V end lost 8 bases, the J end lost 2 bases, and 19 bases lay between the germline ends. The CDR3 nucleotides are TGTGCCAGCCCCCAGTGGGGATACGTAGCTGGGGCCAACGTCCTGACTTTC. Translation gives CASPQWGYVAGANVLTF.

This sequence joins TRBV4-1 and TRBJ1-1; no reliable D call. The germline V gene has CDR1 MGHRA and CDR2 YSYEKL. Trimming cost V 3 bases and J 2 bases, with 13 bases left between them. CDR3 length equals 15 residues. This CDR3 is CASSHLGRRNTEAFF. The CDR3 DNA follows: TGCGCCAGCAGCCATCTAGGGAGACGAAACACTGAAGCTTTCTTT.

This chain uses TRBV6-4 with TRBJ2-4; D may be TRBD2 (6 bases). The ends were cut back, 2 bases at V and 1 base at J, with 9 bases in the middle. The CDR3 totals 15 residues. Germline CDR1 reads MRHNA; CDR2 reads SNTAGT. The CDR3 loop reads CASSDLRGAKNIQYF. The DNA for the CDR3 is TGTGCCAGCAGTGACCTCCGGGGGGCCAAAAACATTCAGTACTTC.

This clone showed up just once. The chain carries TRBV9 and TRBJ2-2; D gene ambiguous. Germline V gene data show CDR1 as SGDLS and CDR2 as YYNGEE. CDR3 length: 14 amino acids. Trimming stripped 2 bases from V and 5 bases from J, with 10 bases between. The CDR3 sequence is CASSVPSRTGELFF. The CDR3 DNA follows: TGTGCCAGCAGCGTCCCATCCAGGACCGGGGAGCTGTTTTTT.

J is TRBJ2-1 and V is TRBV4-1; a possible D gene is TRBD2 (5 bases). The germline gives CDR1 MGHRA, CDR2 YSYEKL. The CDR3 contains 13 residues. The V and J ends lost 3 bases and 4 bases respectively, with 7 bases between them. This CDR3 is CASSQDFYNEQFF. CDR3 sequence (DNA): TGCGCCAGCAGCCAGGACTTTTACAATGAGCAGTTCTTC.

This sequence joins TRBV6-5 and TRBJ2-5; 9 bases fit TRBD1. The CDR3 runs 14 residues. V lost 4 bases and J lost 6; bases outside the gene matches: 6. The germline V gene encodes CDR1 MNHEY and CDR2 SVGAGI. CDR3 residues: CASSSHRGHQTQYF. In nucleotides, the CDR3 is TGTGCCAGCAGTTCCCACAGGGGGCACCAGACCCAGTACTTC.